This TCR beta chain appears in the sequencing data of a study of blood T cell repertoires in COVID-19. Measured with immunoSEQ multiplex PCR; TCRdb has only the in-frame clones, and not every one. The data show over 200,000 clones, 75% to 85% seen once. This clone has only one observation. Seattle cases were enrolled at active infection and followed longitudinally. The TCR comes from a woman younger than 45 with COVID-19, enrolled during active disease. The sample was peripheral blood.

The CDR3 protein is CASSPKQPSTDTQYF. CDR3 DNA: TGCGCCAGCAGCCCGAAACAGCCCTCCACAGATACGCAGTATTTT. V is TRBV5-1 and J is TRBJ2-3, with no clear D. The CDR3 covers 15 residues. The V end was cut by 4 bases, the J end by 2 bases, with 14 bases between. Germline CDR1 reads SGHRS; CDR2 reads YFSETQ.